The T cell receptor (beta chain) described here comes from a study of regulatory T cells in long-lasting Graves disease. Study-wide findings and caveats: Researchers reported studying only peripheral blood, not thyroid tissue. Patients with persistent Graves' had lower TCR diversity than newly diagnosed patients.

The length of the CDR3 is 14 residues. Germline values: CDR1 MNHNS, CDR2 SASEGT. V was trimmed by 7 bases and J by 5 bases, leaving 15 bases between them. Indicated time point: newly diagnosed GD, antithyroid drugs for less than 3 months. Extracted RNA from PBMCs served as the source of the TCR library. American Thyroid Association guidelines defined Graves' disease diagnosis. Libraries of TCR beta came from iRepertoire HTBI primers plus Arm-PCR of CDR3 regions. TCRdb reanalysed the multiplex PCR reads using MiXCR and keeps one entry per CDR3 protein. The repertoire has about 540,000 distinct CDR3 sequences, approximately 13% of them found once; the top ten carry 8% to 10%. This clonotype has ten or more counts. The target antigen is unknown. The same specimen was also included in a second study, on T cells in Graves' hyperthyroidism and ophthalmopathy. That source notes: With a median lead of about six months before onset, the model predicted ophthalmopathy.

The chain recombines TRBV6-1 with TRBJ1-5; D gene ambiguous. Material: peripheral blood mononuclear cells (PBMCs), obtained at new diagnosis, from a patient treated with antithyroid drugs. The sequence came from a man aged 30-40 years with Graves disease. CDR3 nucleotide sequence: TGTGCCAGCACCCCGGGCAGAAACTATCAGCCCCAGCATTTT. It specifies CASTPGRNYQPQHF.